This TCR beta chain appears in the sequencing data of a study of blood T cells in healthy people across ages. Study-level findings and limits: When set beside aged donors, long-lived donors presented more naive CD4+ cells and higher diversity. PBMCs that were unsorted prevented a conclusive naive versus antigen-experienced comparison.

The use of a sample-barcoded 5' primer and a J-beta primer mix characterized a second PCR of about 7 to 12 cycles. TCRdb reprocessed the 5' RACE reads with MiXCR, giving one entry per CDR3 protein. The sample shows 650,000 to 800,000 distinct CDR3 sequences, 44% of them seen only once. This clonotype was seen a single time. Its antigen is currently unknown. V lost 2 bases and J lost 6, with 14 bases in between. Germline loops: CDR1 MDHEN, CDR2 SYDVKM. CDR3 length equals 15 residues. The material sequenced was blood. The sequence was collected from a man aged 60 to 75 in good health. The chain is built from TRBV28 and TRBJ2-1; TRBD1 is a possible D gene (5 bases). The CDR3: CASSLGQGERNEQFF. The CDR3 DNA is TGTGCCAGCAGTTTAGGGCAGGGCGAACGCAATGAGCAGTTCTTC.